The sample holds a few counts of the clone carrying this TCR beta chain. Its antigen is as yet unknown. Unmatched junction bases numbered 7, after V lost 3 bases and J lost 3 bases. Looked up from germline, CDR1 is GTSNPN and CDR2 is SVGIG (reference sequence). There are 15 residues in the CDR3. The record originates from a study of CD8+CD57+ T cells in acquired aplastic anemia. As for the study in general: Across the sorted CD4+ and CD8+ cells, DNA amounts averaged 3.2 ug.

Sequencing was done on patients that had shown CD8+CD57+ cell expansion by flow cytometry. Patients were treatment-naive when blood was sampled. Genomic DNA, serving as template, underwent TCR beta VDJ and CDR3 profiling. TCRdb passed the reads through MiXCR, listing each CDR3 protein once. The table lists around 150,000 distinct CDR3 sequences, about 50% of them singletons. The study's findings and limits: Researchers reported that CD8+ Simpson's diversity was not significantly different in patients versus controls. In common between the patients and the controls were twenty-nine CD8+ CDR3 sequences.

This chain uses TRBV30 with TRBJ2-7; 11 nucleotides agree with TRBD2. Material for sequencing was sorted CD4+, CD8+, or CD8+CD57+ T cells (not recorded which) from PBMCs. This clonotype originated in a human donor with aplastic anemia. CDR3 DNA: TGTGCCTGGAGCGCCGGGACTAGCGGCTTCTACGAGCAGTACTTC. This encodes CAWSAGTSGFYEQYF.